One T cell receptor beta chain is described in this entry. Its antigen is unknown. This sample is drawn from a study of T-cell memory formation after mild COVID-19. Study details: Clusters were largely donor specific. Overall study results and limits: Clones contracting day 15 to 85 were balanced CD4/CD8; later expanders leaned CD4+. CD4+ contracting clones were found mainly in CM and EM, and CD8+ ones in EMRA.

Germline V gene lookup returns CDR1 MNHEY and CDR2 SVGAGI. This CDR3 is 13 amino acids long. V gave up 4 bases and J gave up 7 bases, with 12 bases separating them. 5'RACE, which relied on constant-segment primers, yielded TCR alpha and TCR beta cDNA libraries carrying sample barcodes and UMIs. TCRdb re-analysed the 5' RACE reads in MiXCR, keeping a single row per CDR3 protein. The sample shows about 360,000 distinct CDR3 sequences, around 15% of them seen only once. The sequenced material came from PBMCs or a T cell subset sorted from them (not recorded which). The V call is TRBV6-5, the J call TRBJ2-3; D gene unclear. This sequence originates from a man younger than 30 who had mild COVID-19 (a few samples of this study predate the infection). Cell type and time point are not known. The CDR3 bases are TGTGCCAGCAGTTCCCCCGTGCTGCATACGCAGTATTTT. Its translation: CASSSPVLHTQYF.